This T cell receptor (beta chain) originates from a study of shared clonotypes between healthy human individuals. The CDR3 covers 13 residues. V was clipped by 1 base and J by 3 bases, with 7 bases between them. Germline assignment: CDR1 LNHDA and CDR2 SQIVND (reference sequence). Naive CD8 cells comprised CD45RO-negative, CCR7-positively selected cells, excluding terminally differentiated effector memory CD45RA+ cells. Produced via immunoSEQ multiplex PCR; TCRdb's table is partial and in-frame only. Among about 2 million clones listed, about 95% were seen once. This TCR was sampled from a man aged 18 to 29 in good health. The chain has TRBV19 and TRBJ2-7; the D is unclear. Material for sequencing was naive CD8+ T cells sorted from blood. In DNA form, the CDR3 reads TGTGCCAGTAGTATAGGGATCAACTACGAGCAGTACTTC. It is translated as CASSIGINYEQYF.